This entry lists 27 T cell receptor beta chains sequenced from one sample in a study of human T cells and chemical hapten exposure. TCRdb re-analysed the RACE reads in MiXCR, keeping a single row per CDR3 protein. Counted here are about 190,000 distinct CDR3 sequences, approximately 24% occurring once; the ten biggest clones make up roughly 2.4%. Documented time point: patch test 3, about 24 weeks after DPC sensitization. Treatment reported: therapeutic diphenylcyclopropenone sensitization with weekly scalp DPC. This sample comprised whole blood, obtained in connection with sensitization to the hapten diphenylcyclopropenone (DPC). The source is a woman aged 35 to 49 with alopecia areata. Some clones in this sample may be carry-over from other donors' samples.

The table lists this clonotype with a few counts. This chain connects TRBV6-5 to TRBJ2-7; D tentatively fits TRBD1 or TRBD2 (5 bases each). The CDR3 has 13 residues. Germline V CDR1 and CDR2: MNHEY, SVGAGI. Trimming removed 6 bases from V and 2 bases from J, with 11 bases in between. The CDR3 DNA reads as TGTGCCAGCAGGAGGGACGGAGCCTACGAGCAGTACTTC. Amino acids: CASRRDGAYEQYF.

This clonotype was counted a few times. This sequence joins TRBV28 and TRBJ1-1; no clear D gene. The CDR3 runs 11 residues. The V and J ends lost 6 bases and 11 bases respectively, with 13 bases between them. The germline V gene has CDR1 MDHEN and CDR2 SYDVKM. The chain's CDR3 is CASRRRHGAFF. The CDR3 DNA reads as TGTGCCAGCAGGAGAAGACATGGCGCTTTCTTT.

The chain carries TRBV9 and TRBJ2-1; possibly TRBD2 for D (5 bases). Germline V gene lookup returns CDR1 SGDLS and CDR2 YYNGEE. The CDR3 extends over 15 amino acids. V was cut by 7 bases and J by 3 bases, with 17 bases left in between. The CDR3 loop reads CASAPLGGYYNEQFF. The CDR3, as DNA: TGTGCCAGCGCGCCTTTGGGCGGGTACTACAATGAGCAGTTCTTC.

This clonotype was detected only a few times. The CDR3 coding sequence is TGCAGTGCTAAGAGCAACTTGCAGACCCAGTACTTC. It codes for CSAKSNLQTQYF. V gene TRBV20-1 combines with J gene TRBJ2-5; D not certain. V lost 4 bases and J 6 bases, leaving 12 bases between the germline ends. The CDR3 extends over 12 amino acids. Germline V lookup: CDR1 DFQATT, CDR2 SNEGSKA (reference sequence).

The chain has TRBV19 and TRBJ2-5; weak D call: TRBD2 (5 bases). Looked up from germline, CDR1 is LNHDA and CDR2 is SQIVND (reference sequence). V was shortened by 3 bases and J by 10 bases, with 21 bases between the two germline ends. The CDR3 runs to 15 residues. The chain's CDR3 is CASSIGLAAPGIQYF. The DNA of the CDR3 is TGTGCCAGTAGTATTGGTTTGGCGGCTCCGGGGATCCAGTACTTC.

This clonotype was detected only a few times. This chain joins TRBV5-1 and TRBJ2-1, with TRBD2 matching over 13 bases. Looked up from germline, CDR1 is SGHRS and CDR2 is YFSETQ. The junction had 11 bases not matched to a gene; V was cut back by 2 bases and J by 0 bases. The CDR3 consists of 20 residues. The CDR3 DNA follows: TGCGCCAGCAGCTTTTCGTACGGGACTAGCGGGGCCGGCTCCTACAATGAGCAGTTCTTC. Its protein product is CASSFSYGTSGAGSYNEQFF.

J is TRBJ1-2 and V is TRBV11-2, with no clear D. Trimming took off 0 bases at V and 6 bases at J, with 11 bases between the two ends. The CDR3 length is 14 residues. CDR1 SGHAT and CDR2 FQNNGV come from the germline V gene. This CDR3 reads CASSLDRTADGYTF. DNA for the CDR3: TGTGCCAGCAGCTTAGACCGGACGGCCGATGGCTACACCTTC.

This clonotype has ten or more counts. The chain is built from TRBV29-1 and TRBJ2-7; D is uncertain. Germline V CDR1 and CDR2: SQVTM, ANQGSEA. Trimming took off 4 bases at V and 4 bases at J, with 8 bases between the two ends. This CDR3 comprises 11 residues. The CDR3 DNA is TGCAGCGTTGGAACGGAGTACGAGCAGTACTTC. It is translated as CSVGTEYEQYF.

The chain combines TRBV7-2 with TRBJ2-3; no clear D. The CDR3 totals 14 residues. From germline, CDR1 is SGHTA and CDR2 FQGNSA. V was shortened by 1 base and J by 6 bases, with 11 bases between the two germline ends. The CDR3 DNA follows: TGTGCCAGCAGCTTAGGGCTAGATTTGGATACGCAGTATTTT. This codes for CASSLGLDLDTQYF.

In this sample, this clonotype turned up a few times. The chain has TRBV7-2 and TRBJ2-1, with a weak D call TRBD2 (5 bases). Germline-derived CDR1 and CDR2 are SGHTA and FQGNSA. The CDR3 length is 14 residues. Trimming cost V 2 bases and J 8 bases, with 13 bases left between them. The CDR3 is CASSLSLALDEQFF. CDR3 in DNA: TGTGCCAGCAGCTTAAGTCTAGCCCTGGATGAGCAGTTCTTC. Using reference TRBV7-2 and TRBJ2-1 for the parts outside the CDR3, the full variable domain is GAGVSQSPSNKVTEKGKDVELRCDPISGHTALYWYRQSLGQGLEFLIYFQGNSAPDKSGLPSDRFSAERTGGSVSTLTIQRTQQEDSAVYLCASSLSLALDEQFFGPGTRLTVL.

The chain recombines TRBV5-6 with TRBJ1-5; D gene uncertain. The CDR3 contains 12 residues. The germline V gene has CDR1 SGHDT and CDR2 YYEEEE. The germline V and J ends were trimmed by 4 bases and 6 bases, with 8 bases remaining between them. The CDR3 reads CASSLPSQPQHF. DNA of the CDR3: TGTGCCAGCAGCCTACCGAGTCAGCCCCAGCATTTT.

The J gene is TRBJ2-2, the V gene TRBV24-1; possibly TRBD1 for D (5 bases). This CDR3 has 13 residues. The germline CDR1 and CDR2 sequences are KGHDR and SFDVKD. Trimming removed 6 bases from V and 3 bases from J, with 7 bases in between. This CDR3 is CATSRQYTGELFF. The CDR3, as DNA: TGTGCCACCAGTCGACAGTACACCGGGGAGCTGTTTTTT.

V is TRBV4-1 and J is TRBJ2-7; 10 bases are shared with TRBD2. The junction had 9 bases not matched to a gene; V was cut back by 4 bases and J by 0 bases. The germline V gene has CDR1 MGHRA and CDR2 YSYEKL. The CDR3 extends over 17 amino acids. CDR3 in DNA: TGCGCCAGCAGCCGCTCCTCTAGCGGGAGCGCCTCCTACGAGCAGTACTTC. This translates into CASSRSSSGSASYEQYF.

The CDR3 DNA reads as TGTGCCAGCAGCCAAAGGACTAGCGGGAGCTCAGATACGCAGTATTTT. This encodes CASSQRTSGSSDTQYF. J is TRBJ2-3 and V is TRBV7-8; 13 nucleotides align to TRBD2. Losses at the gene ends were 5 bases for V and 4 bases for J; bases not matched to a gene: 6. The germline CDR1 and CDR2 sequences are SGHVS and FQNEAQ. CDR3 length: 16 residues. Based on the CDR3 plus reference TRBV7-8 and TRBJ2-3, the full variable domain is GAGVSQSPRYKVAKRGQDVALRCDPISGHVSLFWYQQALGQGPEFLTYFQNEAQLDKSGLPSDRFFAERPEGSVSTLKIQRTQQEDSAVYLCASSQRTSGSSDTQYFGPGTRLTVL.

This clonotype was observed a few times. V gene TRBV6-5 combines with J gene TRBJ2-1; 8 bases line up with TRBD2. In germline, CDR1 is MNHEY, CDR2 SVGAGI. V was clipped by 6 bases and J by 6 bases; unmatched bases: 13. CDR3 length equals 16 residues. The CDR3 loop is CASRPLGLAGTNEQFF. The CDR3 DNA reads TGTGCCAGCAGACCACTCGGCCTAGCGGGTACCAATGAGCAGTTCTTC.

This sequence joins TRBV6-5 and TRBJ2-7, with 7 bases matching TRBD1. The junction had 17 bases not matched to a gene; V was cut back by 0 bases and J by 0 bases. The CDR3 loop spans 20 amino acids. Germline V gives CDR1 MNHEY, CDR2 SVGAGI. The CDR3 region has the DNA TGTGCCAGCAGTTACTCGGTTCTGAGGGGGCGGCACTCCAGCTCCTACGAGCAGTACTTC. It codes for CASSYSVLRGRHSSSYEQYF.

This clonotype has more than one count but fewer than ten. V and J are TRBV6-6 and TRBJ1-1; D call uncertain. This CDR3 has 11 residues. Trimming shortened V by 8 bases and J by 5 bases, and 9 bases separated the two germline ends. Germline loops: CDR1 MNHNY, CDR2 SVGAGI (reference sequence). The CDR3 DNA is TGTGCCAGCTCCCAGCTTACTGAAGCTTTCTTT. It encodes CASSQLTEAFF.

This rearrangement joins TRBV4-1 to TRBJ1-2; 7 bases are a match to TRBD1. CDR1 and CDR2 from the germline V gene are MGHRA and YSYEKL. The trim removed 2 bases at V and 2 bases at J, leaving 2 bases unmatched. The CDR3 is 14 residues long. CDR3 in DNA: TGCGCCAGCAGCCAACAACAGGGGAACTATGGCTACACCTTC. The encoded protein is CASSQQQGNYGYTF.

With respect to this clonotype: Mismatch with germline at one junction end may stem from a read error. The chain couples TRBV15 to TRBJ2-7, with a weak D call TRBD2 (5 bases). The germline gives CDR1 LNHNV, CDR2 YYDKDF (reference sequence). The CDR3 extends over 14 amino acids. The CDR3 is CATRRALGVYEQYF. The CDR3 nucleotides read TGTGCCACCAGGAGAGCTCTCGGGGTTTACGAGCAGTACTTC.

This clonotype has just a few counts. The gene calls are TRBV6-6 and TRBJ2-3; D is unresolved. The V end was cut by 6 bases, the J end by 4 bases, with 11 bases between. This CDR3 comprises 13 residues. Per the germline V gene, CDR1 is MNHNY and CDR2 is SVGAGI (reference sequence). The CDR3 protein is CASSHLPSDTQYF. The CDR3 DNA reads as TGTGCCAGCAGCCACTTACCTTCAGATACGCAGTATTTT.

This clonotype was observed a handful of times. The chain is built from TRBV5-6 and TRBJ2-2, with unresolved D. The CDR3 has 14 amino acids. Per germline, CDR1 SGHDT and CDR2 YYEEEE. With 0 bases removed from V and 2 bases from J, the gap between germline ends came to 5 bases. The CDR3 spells CASSLASNTGELFF. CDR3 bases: TGTGCCAGCAGCTTGGCGTCTAACACCGGGGAGCTGTTTTTT.

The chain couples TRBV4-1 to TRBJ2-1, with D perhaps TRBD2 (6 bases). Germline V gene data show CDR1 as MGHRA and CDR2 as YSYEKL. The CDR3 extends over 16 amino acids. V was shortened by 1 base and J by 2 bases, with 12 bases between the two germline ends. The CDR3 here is CASSQAEGEAYNEQFF. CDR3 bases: TGCGCCAGCAGCCAAGCGGAGGGAGAGGCCTACAATGAGCAGTTCTTC.

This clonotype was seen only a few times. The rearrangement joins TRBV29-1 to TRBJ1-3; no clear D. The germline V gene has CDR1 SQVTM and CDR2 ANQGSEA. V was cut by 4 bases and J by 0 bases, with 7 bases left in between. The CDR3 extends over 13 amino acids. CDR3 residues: CSVGVSSGNTIYF. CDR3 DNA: TGCAGCGTTGGTGTCTCCTCTGGAAACACCATATATTTT.

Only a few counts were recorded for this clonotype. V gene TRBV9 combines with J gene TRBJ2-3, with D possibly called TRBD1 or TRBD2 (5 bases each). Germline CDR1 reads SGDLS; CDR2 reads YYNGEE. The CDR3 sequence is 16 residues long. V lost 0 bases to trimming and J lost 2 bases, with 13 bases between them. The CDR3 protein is CASSVEVEGFTDTQYF. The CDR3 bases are TGTGCCAGCAGCGTAGAGGTCGAGGGGTTCACAGATACGCAGTATTTT.

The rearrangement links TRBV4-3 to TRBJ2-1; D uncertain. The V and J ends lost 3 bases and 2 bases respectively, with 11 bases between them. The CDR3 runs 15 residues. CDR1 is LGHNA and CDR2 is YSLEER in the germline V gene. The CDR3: CASSHAWSTYNEQFF. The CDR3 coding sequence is TGCGCCAGCAGCCACGCGTGGTCTACCTACAATGAGCAGTTCTTC.

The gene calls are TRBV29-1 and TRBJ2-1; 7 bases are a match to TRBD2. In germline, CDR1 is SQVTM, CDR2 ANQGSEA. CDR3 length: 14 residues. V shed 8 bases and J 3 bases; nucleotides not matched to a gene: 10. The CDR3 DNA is TGCAGCTCCGGGCTAGCGGAGCTCTACAATGAGCAGTTCTTC. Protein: CSSGLAELYNEQFF.

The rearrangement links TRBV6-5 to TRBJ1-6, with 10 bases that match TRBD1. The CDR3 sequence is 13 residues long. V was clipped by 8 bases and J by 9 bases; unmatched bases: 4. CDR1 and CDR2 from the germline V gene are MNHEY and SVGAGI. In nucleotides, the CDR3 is TGTGCCAGCTCTGGGACAGGGGTTTCACCCCTCCACTTT. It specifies CASSGTGVSPLHF.